The 18 T cell receptor beta chains presented below share a single source sample, sequenced in a study of shared clonotypes between healthy human individuals. CD8 cells regarded as naive lacked CD45RO, were positively chosen for CCR7, and omitted terminally differentiated effector memory CD45RA+ cells. Repertoires were generated with immunoSEQ multiplex PCR, while TCRdb's copy carries only in-frame clones and drops some. The sample carries 800,000 to 950,000 clones, 95% to 97% recorded once. Sample: naive CD8+ T cells sorted from blood. Receptors were obtained from a man aged 25 to 45 in good health.

V gene TRBV10-3 combines with J gene TRBJ2-1, with TRBD2 identical over 8 bases. Germline-derived CDR1 and CDR2 are ENHRY and SYGVKD. V lost 3 bases, J lost 8 bases, and 15 bases stayed unmatched. The CDR3 runs 17 residues. The chain's CDR3 is CAISDTIAGLEGDEQFF. The CDR3 DNA is TGTGCCATCAGTGATACTATAGCGGGACTCGAAGGCGATGAGCAGTTCTTC.

The rearrangement uses TRBV19 and TRBJ2-1, with D unclear. The CDR3 length is 12 residues. Germline-derived CDR1 and CDR2 are LNHDA and SQIVND (reference sequence). V lost 8 bases and J lost 5, with 10 bases in between. The CDR3 loop is CASSPTHNEQFF. The CDR3 nucleotides read TGTGCCAGTTCGCCAACACACAATGAGCAGTTCTTC.

This chain uses TRBV5-1 with TRBJ1-1; TRBD1 is a possible D gene (5 bases). V lost 2 bases to trimming and J lost 6 bases, with 11 bases between them. This CDR3 has 13 residues. CDR1 is SGHRS, CDR2 YFSETQ, per germline. The CDR3 DNA sequence: TGCGCCAGCAGCTTCTCTCTGGGGGCTGAAGCTTTCTTT. Protein: CASSFSLGAEAFF. The complete variable domain, with remaining parts taken from reference TRBV5-1 and TRBJ1-1, reads KAGVTQTPRYLIKTRGQQVTLSCSPISGHRSVSWYQQTPGQGLQFLFEYFSETQRNKGNFPGRFSGRQFSNSRSEMNVSTLELGDSALYLCASSFSLGAEAFFGQGTRLTVV.

J is TRBJ1-5 and V is TRBV6-1; 9 positions match TRBD1. The CDR3 runs 14 residues. The V segment lost 6 bases and the J segment 7 bases; nucleotides outside the gene matches: 7. The germline V gene has CDR1 MNHNS and CDR2 SASEGT. CDR3 region: CASRQGASGQPQHF. CDR3 DNA sequence: TGTGCCAGCAGACAGGGGGCATCGGGACAGCCCCAGCATTTT.

This clone was found once. Different DNA sequences within this sample yield the same CDR3. The rearrangement uses TRBV27 and TRBJ1-5, with D uncertain. There are 14 residues in the CDR3. Deletions cut 8 bases from V and 1 base from J, with 12 bases between. Per the germline V gene, CDR1 is MNHEY and CDR2 is SMNVEV (reference sequence). The CDR3 loop reads CASRAGVSNQPQHF. DNA of the CDR3: TGTGCCAGCCGTGCAGGTGTAAGCAATCAGCCCCAGCATTTT.

The J gene is TRBJ2-7, the V gene TRBV28; 7 bases line up with TRBD2. The CDR3 loop spans 20 amino acids. V shed 6 bases and J 3 bases; nucleotides not matched to a gene: 26. CDR1 is MDHEN and CDR2 is SYDVKM in the germline V gene. CDR3: CASSLPQGSSGPQRDYEQYF. CDR3 bases: TGTGCCAGCAGCCTCCCCCAGGGCTCTAGCGGTCCACAACGAGACTACGAGCAGTACTTC.

Notes on this clone: In the same sample, other DNA sequences code for this CDR3. The chain has TRBV29-1 and TRBJ2-7; D not resolved. This CDR3 contains 11 residues. V lost 5 bases and J lost 1, with 6 bases in between. Looked up from germline, CDR1 is SQVTM and CDR2 is ANQGSEA. In DNA form, the CDR3 reads TGCAGCGTTCGGTCGTCCTACGAGCAGTACTTC. This gives the protein CSVRSSYEQYF.

The V gene is TRBV7-3, the J gene TRBJ1-5, with D perhaps TRBD1 (6 bases). The CDR3 consists of 16 residues. V lost 5 bases and J lost 5, with 19 bases in between. The germline V gene encodes CDR1 SGHTA and CDR2 FQGTGA. CDR3 nucleotide sequence: TGTGCCAGCAGCAAAAAGACAGGCGAAAATCATCAGCCCCAGCATTTT. Its translation: CASSKKTGENHQPQHF.

V is TRBV19 and J is TRBJ2-3; 8 positions match TRBD2. This CDR3 comprises 15 residues. The J segment lost 2 bases and the V segment lost 5 bases, leaving 6 bases of the junction unmatched. The V gene's germline CDR1 is LNHDA and CDR2 SQIVND (reference sequence). The CDR3 DNA follows: TGTGCCAGTAGTCTGAGTAGCGGGACCACAGATACGCAGTATTTT. It is translated as CASSLSSGTTDTQYF.

The chain employs TRBV10-3 and TRBJ2-3, with D possibly being TRBD2 (6 bases). CDR1 is ENHRY and CDR2 is SYGVKD in the germline V gene. The CDR3 sequence is 16 residues long. V was clipped by 8 bases and J by 6 bases, with 24 bases between them. The CDR3 region is CAIRESDSGGRDTQYF. The CDR3 DNA is TGTGCCATCCGAGAGAGTGATAGCGGAGGTCGGGATACGCAGTATTTT.

Comment on this clone: Other DNA sequences in this sample translate to the same CDR3. This sequence joins TRBV20-1 and TRBJ2-7, with no clear D. V lost 6 bases and J lost 0, with 6 bases in between. Germline V gene sequence: CDR1 DFQATT, CDR2 SNEGSKA (reference sequence). The CDR3 totals 11 residues. CDR3 sequence reads: CSARASYEQYF. DNA for the CDR3: TGCAGTGCCCGGGCCTCCTACGAGCAGTACTTC.

This clone was seen once. The chain combines TRBV9 with TRBJ2-7, with D possibly matching TRBD2 (5 bases). The CDR3 is made up of 15 amino acids. Germline CDR1 SGDLS, CDR2 YYNGEE. The ends were cut back, 4 bases at V and 6 bases at J, with 20 bases in the middle. The CDR3 sequence: CASSPRGNSHSEQYF. Here the CDR3 DNA reads TGTGCCAGCAGCCCTAGAGGGAACAGTCATTCCGAGCAGTACTTC. Based on the CDR3 plus reference TRBV9 and TRBJ2-7, the full variable domain is DSGVTQTPKHLITATGQRVTLRCSPRSGDLSVYWYQQSLDQGLQFLIQYYNGEERAKGNILERFSAQQFPDLHSELNLSSLELGDSALYFCASSPRGNSHSEQYFGPGTRLTVT.

The V call is TRBV14, the J call TRBJ2-1; 9 bases map to TRBD2. In germline, CDR1 is SGHDN, CDR2 FVKESK. V trimming: 3 bases; J trimming: 4 bases; junction bases outside the gene matches: 10. The CDR3 runs to 17 residues. The CDR3 protein is CASSQRTSALGYNEQFF. Written as DNA, the CDR3 is TGTGCCAGCAGCCAGCGGACTAGCGCCCTTGGGTACAATGAGCAGTTCTTC.

This CDR3 reads CASSQMERGTDTQYF. CDR3 nucleotides: TGCGCCAGCAGCCAAATGGAACGGGGCACAGATACGCAGTATTTT. The rearrangement joins TRBV4-1 to TRBJ2-3, with no clear D. In germline, CDR1 is MGHRA, CDR2 YSYEKL. The CDR3 contains 15 residues. Trimming shortened V by 2 bases and J by 1 base, and 10 bases separated the two germline ends.

The rearrangement joins TRBV12-5 to TRBJ1-2; D call uncertain. The CDR3 sequence is 18 residues long. Trimming took off 0 bases at V and 4 bases at J, with 21 bases between the two ends. Germline CDR1 and CDR2: LGHNT and FRNRAP. The CDR3 bases are TGTGCTAGTGGTTTGGTACTAGGCCAGGTGACACCCGGCTATGGCTACACCTTC. It encodes CASGLVLGQVTPGYGYTF.

The chain couples TRBV14 to TRBJ2-7; tentative D call: TRBD2 (6 bases). Germline-derived CDR1 and CDR2 are SGHDN and FVKESK. V lost 0 bases, J lost 4 bases, and 13 bases lay in between. The CDR3 runs to 15 residues. CDR3 sequence reads: CASSQDDGSRYEQYF. The CDR3 DNA is TGTGCCAGCAGCCAAGATGACGGGAGTCGATACGAGCAGTACTTC.

In regard to this clone: The sample contains more than one DNA sequence encoding this CDR3. This chain joins TRBV9 and TRBJ2-2; the D is unclear. V shed 3 bases and J shed 4 bases, with 4 bases lying between them. The germline V gene has CDR1 SGDLS and CDR2 YYNGEE. The length of the CDR3 is 12 residues. The CDR3 nucleotides are TGTGCCAGCAGCGAGTCCACCGGGGAGCTGTTTTTT. It yields the protein CASSESTGELFF.

The V gene is TRBV14, the J gene TRBJ2-3; D might be TRBD2 (5 bases). Germline V gene sequence: CDR1 SGHDN, CDR2 FVKESK. The CDR3 runs to 14 residues. Between the trimmed V and J ends, which lost 4 bases and 5 bases, there was a span of 13 bases. The CDR3 nucleotides read TGTGCCAGCAGCCCGCTAGCCGGTGGAGATACGCAGTATTTT. The encoded protein is CASSPLAGGDTQYF.